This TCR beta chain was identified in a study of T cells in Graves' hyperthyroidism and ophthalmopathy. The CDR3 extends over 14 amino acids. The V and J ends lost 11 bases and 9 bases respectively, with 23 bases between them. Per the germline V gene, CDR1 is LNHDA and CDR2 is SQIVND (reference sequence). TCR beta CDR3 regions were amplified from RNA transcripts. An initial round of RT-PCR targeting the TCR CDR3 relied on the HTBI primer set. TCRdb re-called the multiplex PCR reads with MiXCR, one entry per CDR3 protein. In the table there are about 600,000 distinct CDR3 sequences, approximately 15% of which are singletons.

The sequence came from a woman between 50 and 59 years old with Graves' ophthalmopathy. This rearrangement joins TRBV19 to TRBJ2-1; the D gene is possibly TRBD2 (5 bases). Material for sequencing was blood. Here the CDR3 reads CASSMEASLPEQFF. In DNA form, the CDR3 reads TGTGCCTCTAGTATGGAGGCTAGTTTGCCTGAGCAGTTCTTC.